Below are 7 T cell receptor beta chains sequenced from a single sample in a study of vaccination effects on CD4 cells after COVID-19. Sequencing in the ViraFEST assay came after antigen-specific CD4+ T cells had been expanded with viral peptide pools, which were used to stimulate PBMC. At the end of roughly 9 days of culture, CD4+ T cells were isolated. Everyone in the study got two shots of either the BNT162b2 or mRNA-1273 vaccine. The table came from immunoSEQ multiplex PCR; TCRdb's copy has only in-frame clones and leaves some out. The sample includes 25,000 to 35,000 clones, roughly four fifths of them seen just once. The antigens for these receptors are not known. This specimen was CD4+ T cells from PBMCs cultured with HCoV-OC43 spike peptides, taken after COVID-19 vaccination. Subset here: HCoV-OC43 spike overlapping peptide pool stimulation. The source is a human donor who received a COVID-19 vaccine.

This clone is labeled as medium-sized. The CDR3 spells CASSEASSDTQYF. Here the CDR3 DNA reads TGTGCCAGCAGTGAGGCCAGCTCAGATACGCAGTATTTT. J is TRBJ2-3 and V is TRBV25-1; the D is unclear. CDR1 is MGHDK and CDR2 is SYGVNS in the germline V gene. The CDR3 length is 13 residues. V was pared by 3 bases and J by 4 bases, with 8 bases between. The variable domain in full, with the rest retrieved from reference TRBV25-1 and TRBJ2-3, is EADIYQTPRYLVIGTGKKITLECSQTMGHDKMYWYQQDPGMELHLIHYSYGVNSTEKGDLSSESTVSRIRTEHFPLTLESARPSHTSQYLCASSEASSDTQYFGPGTRLTVL.

The chain links TRBV4-1 to TRBJ1-6; possibly TRBD1 for D (6 bases). V dropped 1 base and J dropped 8 bases, with 27 bases sitting between them. In germline, CDR1 is MGHRA, CDR2 YSYEKL. This CDR3 is built from 20 residues. In DNA form, the CDR3 reads TGCGCCAGCAGCCAAGCAAGAGGGGATGGTCAGGGGTTCGGGGATTCACCCCTCCACTTT. The encoded protein is CASSQARGDGQGFGDSPLHF.

The chain has TRBV19 and TRBJ2-6; the match to TRBD2 covers 8 bases. The V and J ends lost 7 bases and 2 bases, in that order; junction bases with no gene match: 4. Looked up from germline, CDR1 is LNHDA and CDR2 is SQIVND (reference sequence). The CDR3 spans 15 residues. CDR3 sequence (DNA): TGTGCCAGTACTAGCGGGTTCGCTGGGGCCAACGTCCTGACTTTC. Amino acids: CASTSGFAGANVLTF.

The chain employs TRBV19 and TRBJ1-1; the match to TRBD1 covers 12 bases. The V gene's germline CDR1 is LNHDA and CDR2 SQIVND (reference sequence). V gave up 5 bases and J gave up 0 bases; unmatched junction bases: 1. The CDR3 runs 15 residues. CDR3 coding DNA: TGTGCCAGTAGTGGGACAGGGGGCATGAACACTGAAGCTTTCTTT. This encodes CASSGTGGMNTEAFF.

The chain has TRBV6-5 and TRBJ1-4; 8 bases align to TRBD1. Germline trimming cut 6 bases from V and 8 bases from J; bases unmatched to any gene: 8. Per the germline V gene, CDR1 is MNHEY and CDR2 is SVGAGI. CDR3 length: 14 residues. CDR3 sequence reads: CASRPDRGREKLFF. The CDR3 nucleotides read TGTGCCAGCAGACCCGACAGGGGTCGGGAAAAACTGTTTTTT.

This clone was counted once. The V and J genes are TRBV6-6 and TRBJ2-5; possible D gene TRBD2, 5 bases. V lost 0 bases, J lost 0 bases, and 8 bases lay in between. This CDR3 spans 15 amino acids. Germline-derived CDR1 and CDR2 are MNHNY and SVGAGI (reference sequence). CDR3 DNA sequence: TGTGCCAGCAGTTACTCGATGGAGGACCAAGAGACCCAGTACTTC. As protein: CASSYSMEDQETQYF.

Within the sample, this clone is medium-sized. The chain recombines TRBV14 with TRBJ2-3; TRBD1 might be the D (6 bases). The CDR3 spans 13 residues. CDR1 is SGHDN, CDR2 FVKESK, per germline. Trimming left V 5 bases short and J 2 bases short, with 8 bases between. The CDR3 sequence is CASSMGATDTQYF. In DNA form, the CDR3 reads TGTGCCAGCAGCATGGGGGCCACAGATACGCAGTATTTT.